Listed below are T cell receptor beta chains from one sample, sequenced in a study of cytomegalovirus exposure and HLA in healthy donors. TCRdb keeps only in-frame clones here, not all; method: immunoSEQ multiplex PCR. The sample holds around 170,000 clones; about 84% are singletons and the top ten take 3.5% to 4%. The sample was PBMCs. These receptors all stem from a man between 50 and 59 years old in good health and CMV-seronegative. The CDR3 runs from the conserved cysteine through the conserved F or W. Each record gives: clone size, V gene, D gene, J gene, CDR3 protein, CDR3 DNA. D genes are given only for firm matches. Rows give clone size only sometimes, using once, few, many, or a class for an expanded clone.

>NA|TRBV4-3|NA|TRBJ2-7
CASSQTRGYEQYF
TGCGCCAGCAGCCAAACCAGGGGTTACGAGCAGTACTTC
>NA|TRBV25-1|NA|TRBJ1-1
CASSVGGKNTEAFF
TGTGCCAGCAGTGTAGGCGGGAAGAACACTGAAGCTTTCTTT
>NA|TRBV4-2|NA|TRBJ2-7
CASSQDDRSYEQYF
TGTGCCAGCAGCCAAGATGACAGATCCTACGAGCAGTACTTC
>NA|TRBV6-5|TRBD2|TRBJ2-1
CASLTRLAGGNEQFF
TGTGCCAGCTTAACCCGACTAGCGGGGGGCAATGAGCAGTTCTTC
>NA|TRBV6-1|TRBD1|TRBJ1-4
CASSGDRLNEKLFF
TGTGCCAGCAGTGGGGACAGACTTAATGAAAAACTGTTTTTT
>NA|TRBV2|NA|TRBJ2-7
CASSEQGFEQYF
TGTGCCAGCAGTGAACAGGGGTTCGAGCAGTACTTC
>once|TRBV5-1|NA|TRBJ1-1
CASRDRLNTEAFF
TGCGCCAGCAGGGACAGACTGAACACTGAAGCTTTCTTT
>NA|TRBV6-1|NA|TRBJ1-4
CASSEGSAGREKLFF
TGTGCCAGCAGTGAAGGGTCGGCAGGGAGGGAAAAACTGTTTTTT
>NA|TRBV19|NA|TRBJ2-2
CASSRVETGHTGELFF
TGTGCCAGTAGTAGGGTCGAAACAGGGCACACCGGGGAGCTGTTTTTT
>NA|TRBV2|NA|TRBJ1-2
CASSLPAGGGYTF
TGTGCCAGCAGTCTACCCGCCGGGGGTGGCTACACCTTC
>NA|TRBV9|TRBD1|TRBJ1-5
CASSATGGIQPQHF
TGTGCCAGCAGCGCGACAGGGGGTATACAGCCCCAGCATTTT
>once|TRBV2|TRBD2|TRBJ2-4
CASSEVGRGEQYF
TGTGCCAGCAGTGAAGTTGGGCGGGGGGAACAGTACTTC
>NA|TRBV7-7|TRBD2|TRBJ2-1
CASSSGGGGSQFF
TGTGCCAGCAGCTCTGGGGGCGGGGGGTCACAGTTCTTC
>NA|TRBV5-6|TRBD1|TRBJ1-1
CASSLTGYTEAFF
TGTGCCAGCAGCCTGACAGGGTACACTGAAGCTTTCTTT
>once|TRBV6-5|TRBD1|TRBJ2-7
CASKKEQGNHEQYF
TGTGCCAGCAAAAAAGAACAGGGGAACCACGAGCAGTACTTC
>NA|TRBV14|NA|TRBJ1-2
CASSQSDRYYGYTF
TGTGCCAGCAGCCAGAGCGACAGGTACTATGGCTACACCTTC
>NA|TRBV6-5|TRBD1|TRBJ2-7
CASKGTGRIEQYF
TGTGCCAGCAAGGGGACAGGGAGAATCGAGCAGTACTTC
>NA|TRBV7-9|NA|TRBJ2-1
CASSLAVGGEQFF
TGTGCCAGCAGCTTAGCTGTCGGGGGTGAGCAGTTCTTC
>NA|TRBV29-1|TRBD1|TRBJ2-2
CSASQRTGDFTGELFF
TGCAGCGCTTCGCAGAGGACAGGTGACTTCACCGGGGAGCTGTTTTTT
>once|TRBV9|TRBD2|TRBJ2-3
CASSVGLESTDTQYF
TGTGCCAGCAGTGTGGGACTAGAGAGCACAGATACGCAGTATTTT
>NA|TRBV6-5|NA|TRBJ2-1
CASSYLSSYNEQFF
TGTGCCAGCAGTTACTTGAGCTCCTACAATGAGCAGTTCTTC
>few|TRBV21-1|NA|TRBJ2-6
CASRDIRVAGANVLTF
TGTGCCAGCAGGGATATCAGGGTGGCTGGGGCCAACGTCCTGACTTTC
>few|TRBV11-2|NA|TRBJ2-7
CASSPRTVSYEQYF
TGTGCCAGCAGCCCAAGGACAGTCTCCTACGAGCAGTACTTC
>NA|TRBV10-2|TRBD1|TRBJ2-5
CASSETGGPSWTQYF
TGCGCCAGCAGCGAGACAGGGGGACCAAGCTGGACCCAGTACTTC
>once|TRBV7-2|NA|TRBJ1-1
CASSLVFGQSYTEAFF
TGTGCCAGCAGCTTAGTCTTCGGACAGAGTTACACTGAAGCTTTCTTT
>few|TRBV28|TRBD1|TRBJ1-2
CASSFQGANYGYTF
TGTGCCAGCAGCTTTCAGGGGGCGAACTATGGCTACACCTTC
>few|TRBV4-2|TRBD2|TRBJ2-1
CASSRGSGGATEQFF
TGTGCCAGCAGCCGGGGGAGCGGGGGGGCCACTGAGCAGTTCTTC
>once|TRBV6-1|NA|TRBJ1-5
CASSGTADSNQPQHF
TGTGCCAGCAGTGGGACAGCAGATAGCAATCAGCCCCAGCATTTT
>NA|TRBV11-2|NA|TRBJ2-7
CASSLEQPPSYEQYF
TGTGCCAGCAGCTTAGAACAGCCACCCTCCTACGAGCAGTACTTC
>NA|TRBV7-9|NA|TRBJ1-1
CSSSLSVAEAFF
TGTTCCAGCAGCTTATCCGTAGCCGAAGCTTTCTTT
>NA|TRBV5-6|TRBD2|TRBJ2-4
CASSRGGVAKNIQYF
TGTGCCAGCAGCCGCGGGGGGGTAGCCAAAAACATTCAGTACTTC
>NA|TRBV7-2|TRBD1|TRBJ1-5
CASSLTGASNQPQHF
TGTGCCAGCAGCCTCACAGGGGCTAGCAATCAGCCCCAGCATTTT